This T cell receptor (beta chain) was found in a study of post-analysis software for immune sequencing data. Background on the study: Disease courses included relapsing-remitting, secondary progressive and progressive-relapsing multiple sclerosis.

TCR beta cDNA libraries included unique molecular identifiers. About 500,000 cDNA molecules were obtained per 1 to 10 million input T cells. One entry per CDR3 protein, called by TCRdb with MiXCR from the PCR reads. The sample yields a few hundred thousand distinct CDR3 sequences, around 40% seen once. The CDR3 length is 14 residues. V dropped 8 bases and J dropped 2 bases, with 16 bases sitting between them. Looked up from germline, CDR1 is SNHLY and CDR2 is FYNNEI. As concerns this clonotype: Its antigen is undetermined.

Study-level findings and limits: F measure clustering grouped samples strongly by preparation batch. Those with multiple sclerosis, the patient group, showed significantly lower normalized Chao1 diversity than controls. In patients, about five TRBV segments were more frequent than in controls, with TRBV5-6, TRBV5-1 and TRBV20-1 among them.

The material sequenced was blood. This TCR derives from a girl aged 5-17 years with multiple sclerosis. The chain employs TRBV2 and TRBJ2-7, with D unresolved. The CDR3 loop is CASSYRRPPYEQYF. The DNA of the CDR3 is TGTGCCAGCTCTTATCGGAGACCACCCTACGAGCAGTACTTC.